This T cell receptor beta chain is from a study of cytotoxic CD8 clonotypes in ibrutinib-treated CLL. The assay was immunoSEQ multiplex PCR, and TCRdb's table has in-frame clones only and misses some. The table has roughly 110,000 clones, 45% to 65% seen once. This clone appeared many times. Its matching antigen is unknown. Whole-study results and caveats: Clonality was higher at baseline than in age-matched healthy donors and tracked circulating CD8+ T-cell counts.

This specimen consisted of PBMCs, obtained after 24 months of ibrutinib treatment. This clonotype originated in a human donor with chronic lymphocytic leukemia.

The CDR3 region is CAWSLQREKLFF. The CDR3 DNA reads as TGTGCCTGGAGTCTCCAACGGGAAAAACTGTTTTTT. The rearrangement uses TRBV30 and TRBJ1-4; no clear D. CDR3 length: 12 residues. Trimming stripped 2 bases from V and 8 bases from J, with 9 bases between. Germline loops: CDR1 GTSNPN, CDR2 SVGIG (reference sequence).